Below, one TCR beta chain is given with its context. Its antigen is not yet known. An end of the junction does not agree with germline; a read error may underlie this. The immunoSEQ Assay, a bias-controlled multiplex PCR, was used to amplify TCRbeta CDR3 regions from genomic DNA. Concerning the study's data processing: The number of nucleated cells in each sample was estimated by amplification of reference gene primers within the assay. Sequence reads were collapsed and filtered to measure the absolute abundance of every unique TCRbeta CDR3 rearrangement. For each sample, productive Simpson clonality was calculated as the square root of Simpson's diversity index over productive rearrangements. Entries here come from immuneACCESS through TCRdb and include only in-frame sequences with V and J called. Some clones fail to appear in such tables; in the studies checked, an unresolved V gene covers under half of the shortfall, and the cause of the remainder is unknown. V and J calls plus clone size are reproduced from that table; the DNA served to infer D and trimming. For this sample there are about 47,000 clones; 80% to 90% appear just once. The top ten constitute 12% of the sample.

Including the terminal cysteine and phenylalanine, the CDR3 comprises 12 residues. The CDR3 DNA has 36 bases and is translated from base 1. CDR1 SNHLY and CDR2 FYNNEI are derived from the germline V gene. Each collaborating institution followed its own protocols to collect whole blood in K2EDTA tubes. For TCRbeta analysis, collaborators shipped samples as frozen whole blood, isolated PBMCs, or DNA extracted from either of those sample types. The entry originates in a study of blood T cell repertoires in COVID-19 (dated by TCRdb to the early 2020s). Study-level background: Samples from collaborators originated in the United States, Italy and Spain and spanned both the acute and convalescent phases of COVID-19. The prospective study material was composed of cDNA or gDNA derived from T cells, B-cell-depleted T cells, or PBMCs. The dataset comprised deeply sampled blood TCRbeta repertoires from subjects exposed to, actively infected with, or recovered from COVID-19. The repertoires were made available in a free public database intended to serve as a resource for research on the immune response to SARS-CoV-2. Samples came from the ongoing ImmuneRACE study (first 160 participants) plus 1,254 subjects from 6 global collaborators. The sample metadata nearly always contained a de-identified subject ID, COVID-19 status, age in years and sex. Where available, HLA class I and class II types were taken from metadata supplied by the sample provider and were not determined by assay-based typing. On the study overall, not on this receptor specifically: The amount of clinical and demographic metadata varied by source and participant and was provided uncurated.

The receptor's source is a human donor with active COVID-19. The donor label of this sample is uncertain. Specimen: peripheral blood. The chain is made from TRBV2 and TRBJ2-3; TRBD2 could be the D gene, as 5 bases match. The DNA reads TGTGCCAGCAATGACTATTCGACTACGCTGTATTTT. This is translated as CASNDYSTTLYF.